One sample yielded the 32 T cell receptor beta chains listed below, sequenced in a study of shared clonotypes between healthy human individuals. CD45RO-negative cells were positively selected for CCR7, leaving out terminally differentiated effector memory CD45RA+ cells. Some clones are missing from TCRdb's copy, which holds only in-frame ones; the method was immunoSEQ multiplex PCR. This sample has approximately 2,200,000 clones, with approximately 94% found just once. Source material: naive CD8+ T cells from PBMCs. These receptors originate from a man aged 18 to 35 in good health. Some clones in this sample may be carry-over from other donors' samples.

CDR3: CASSLGLGKTYEQYF. The CDR3 bases are TGTGCCAGCAGCTTGGGTCTCGGGAAGACCTACGAGCAGTACTTC. The genes are TRBV5-4 and TRBJ2-7; possibly TRBD2 for D (5 bases). The CDR3 covers 15 residues. CDR1 SGHNT and CDR2 YYREEE come from the germline V gene (reference sequence). V lost 0 bases and J lost 2, with 12 bases in between.

The chain links TRBV5-6 to TRBJ2-7, with no clear D. This CDR3 comprises 13 residues. CDR1 SGHDT and CDR2 YYEEEE come from the germline V gene. Trimming took off 2 bases at V and 6 bases at J, with 12 bases between the two ends. DNA for the CDR3: TGTGCCAGCAGCTTTGCAGGCTCGGGCGAGCAGTACTTC. It yields the protein CASSFAGSGEQYF.

Note on this clone: One end of the junction varies from germline; a read error may be responsible. The genes are TRBV27 and TRBJ1-5, with TRBD1 as a possible D gene (5 bases). This CDR3 is 20 amino acids long. Looked up from germline, CDR1 is MNHEY and CDR2 is SMNVEV (reference sequence). In DNA form, the CDR3 reads TGTGCCAGCAGTATATCCCTGCCAGGGACGTCCGGGGGAAGCAATCAGCCCCAGCATTTT. Translating gives CASSISLPGTSGGSNQPQHF.

In DNA, the CDR3 is TGTGCCAGCAGCTTGGATGGGGGTCACGAGCAGTACTTC. Translating gives CASSLDGGHEQYF. V gene TRBV5-4 combines with J gene TRBJ2-7; D may match TRBD1 or TRBD2 (5 bases each). The V and J ends lost 0 bases and 5 bases respectively, with 9 bases between them. The CDR3 has 13 residues. Germline V CDR1 and CDR2: SGHNT, YYREEE (reference sequence).

J is TRBJ2-2 and V is TRBV10-3; 7 bases are shared with TRBD1. This CDR3 contains 15 residues. Germline V gene sequence: CDR1 ENHRY, CDR2 SYGVKD. The trim removed 4 bases at V and 2 bases at J, leaving 4 bases unmatched. The CDR3 region has the DNA TGTGCCATCAGTGGGGGGACAGCAAACACCGGGGAGCTGTTTTTT. It encodes CAISGGTANTGELFF.

V usage is TRBV7-8 and J usage is TRBJ2-7; D uncertain. Per the germline V gene, CDR1 is SGHVS and CDR2 is FQNEAQ. The V end lost 1 base, the J end lost 6 bases, and 13 bases lay between the germline ends. The CDR3 runs to 14 residues. CDR3 DNA sequence: TGTGCCAGCAGCTTAGTTTTAGGAGTTGGCGAGCAGTACTTC. Protein: CASSLVLGVGEQYF.

The gene calls are TRBV27 and TRBJ2-2, with 14 bases lining up with TRBD2. The CDR3 extends over 21 amino acids. The J segment lost 7 bases and the V segment lost 2 bases, leaving 18 bases of the junction unmatched. The germline V gene encodes CDR1 MNHEY and CDR2 SMNVEV (reference sequence). The DNA of the CDR3 is TGTGCCAGCAGTTTAAGGAATCCGGGACTAGCGGGAGAGGGTCGGAGCGGGGAGCTGTTTTTT. Residues: CASSLRNPGLAGEGRSGELFF.

The chain couples TRBV6-1 to TRBJ2-7, with 11 bases fitting TRBD2. The CDR3 contains 14 residues. V lost 6 bases, J lost 3 bases, and 4 bases stayed unmatched. In germline, CDR1 is MNHNS, CDR2 SASEGT. Written as DNA, the CDR3 is TGTGCCAGCAGCGCCGGGACTAGCGGCTACGAGCAGTACTTC. Its translation: CASSAGTSGYEQYF.

The genes are TRBV30 and TRBJ2-1; D call uncertain. CDR3 length: 13 residues. The V end was cut by 0 bases, the J end by 5 bases, with 8 bases between. Germline lookup yields CDR1 GTSNPN and CDR2 SVGIG (reference sequence). The CDR3 region is CAWSVVRDNEQFF. In nucleotides, the CDR3 is TGTGCCTGGAGTGTGGTCCGTGACAATGAGCAGTTCTTC.

The chain is built from TRBV11-2 and TRBJ2-3; D remains unclear. Per germline, CDR1 SGHAT and CDR2 FQNNGV. CDR3 size: 14 residues. Trimming pared 6 bases from V and 1 base from J, leaving 11 bases between. Written as DNA, the CDR3 is TGTGCCAGCAGGCCCCGGACCGGCACAGATACGCAGTATTTT. Translation: CASRPRTGTDTQYF.

With regard to this clone: Other DNA sequences in the sample encode the same CDR3. The J gene is TRBJ1-4, the V gene TRBV5-1, with D tentatively TRBD1 (5 bases). Germline loops: CDR1 SGHRS, CDR2 YFSETQ. This CDR3 has 14 amino acids. The V end was cut by 1 base, the J end by 7 bases, with 11 bases between. Here the CDR3 reads CASSLSGAGEKLFF. The CDR3 DNA reads as TGCGCCAGCAGCTTGAGCGGGGCGGGTGAAAAACTGTTTTTT. The full variable domain, with the rest looked up from reference TRBV5-1 and TRBJ1-4, is KAGVTQTPRYLIKTRGQQVTLSCSPISGHRSVSWYQQTPGQGLQFLFEYFSETQRNKGNFPGRFSGRQFSNSRSEMNVSTLELGDSALYLCASSLSGAGEKLFFGSGTQLSVL.

V usage is TRBV9 and J usage is TRBJ2-1, with no clear D. The CDR3 totals 17 residues. V was shortened by 3 bases and J by 0 bases, with 16 bases between the two germline ends. In germline, CDR1 is SGDLS, CDR2 YYNGEE. The CDR3 here is CASSGSRGPSSYNEQFF. CDR3 DNA sequence: TGTGCCAGCAGCGGCTCTAGAGGACCGAGCTCCTACAATGAGCAGTTCTTC.

The V and J genes are TRBV7-9 and TRBJ1-5; D perhaps matches TRBD1 (5 bases). Germline V lookup: CDR1 SEHNR, CDR2 FQNEAQ (reference sequence). With 5 bases removed from V and 10 bases from J, the gap between germline ends came to 27 bases. The CDR3 runs 17 residues. The CDR3 reads CASSPATAGGAISPQHF. CDR3 DNA sequence: TGTGCCAGCAGCCCGGCGACGGCGGGTGGGGCAATCAGCCCCCAGCATTTT.

This chain uses TRBV6-6 with TRBJ1-2; TRBD1 is a possible D gene (6 bases). This CDR3 comprises 15 residues. The V and J ends lost 10 bases and 6 bases respectively, with 24 bases between them. The germline V gene has CDR1 MNHNY and CDR2 SVGAGI (reference sequence). CDR3 sequence reads: CATIRDTRALDGYTF. DNA for the CDR3: TGTGCCACCATTCGGGACACAAGGGCCCTTGATGGCTACACCTTC.

The chain uses TRBV27 and TRBJ2-5; 8 bases map to TRBD2. Germline CDR1 reads MNHEY; CDR2 reads SMNVEV (reference sequence). Losses at the gene ends were 2 bases for V and 8 bases for J; bases not matched to a gene: 4. The CDR3 loop spans 13 amino acids. As DNA, the CDR3 is TGTGCCAGCAGTTTAAGGGCGGGGGGTACCCAGTACTTC. Its protein product is CASSLRAGGTQYF.

This rearrangement joins TRBV4-3 to TRBJ1-4; D is unclear. Germline V gene lookup returns CDR1 LGHNA and CDR2 YSLEER. The CDR3 is made up of 17 amino acids. V gave up 0 bases and J gave up 0 bases, with 11 bases separating them. The CDR3 is CASSQDLAGPTNEKLFF. CDR3 nucleotide sequence: TGCGCCAGCAGCCAAGATTTGGCGGGCCCAACTAATGAAAAACTGTTTTTT.

Only one count was recorded for this clone. The V and J genes are TRBV7-9 and TRBJ2-5; D possibly matches TRBD1 or TRBD2 (6 bases each). With 1 base removed from V and 5 bases from J, the gap between germline ends came to 11 bases. The CDR3 contains 14 residues. Germline values: CDR1 SEHNR, CDR2 FQNEAQ (reference sequence). The CDR3 here is CASSLVGAGETQYF. In DNA form, the CDR3 reads TGTGCCAGCAGCTTAGTGGGGGCGGGGGAGACCCAGTACTTC.

V and J are TRBV6-6 and TRBJ2-3, with D maybe TRBD2 (6 bases). CDR3 size: 12 residues. Looked up from germline, CDR1 is MNHNY and CDR2 is SVGAGI (reference sequence). Trimming took 4 bases from V and 5 from J, leaving 7 bases between them. The CDR3 sequence: CASSWEVDTQYF. The CDR3 nucleotides read TGTGCCAGCAGTTGGGAGGTAGATACGCAGTATTTT.

V is TRBV28 and J is TRBJ1-2, with a weak D call TRBD1 (5 bases). The V gene's germline CDR1 is MDHEN and CDR2 SYDVKM. Trimming took off 6 bases at V and 4 bases at J, with 18 bases between the two ends. The CDR3 spans 15 residues. In DNA, the CDR3 is TGTGCCAGCAGCCAGTGGGGCCAGGATCGCTATGGCTACACCTTC. Protein product: CASSQWGQDRYGYTF.

This chain links TRBV9 with TRBJ2-7, with a possible D match to TRBD2 (6 bases). This CDR3 has 15 residues. Germline lookup yields CDR1 SGDLS and CDR2 YYNGEE. Trimming removed 0 bases at V and 4 bases at J, with 14 bases between. The DNA for the CDR3 is TGTGCCAGCAGCGTAGAGGAGGGGAAACAGTACGAGCAGTACTTC. Translated, it gives CASSVEEGKQYEQYF.

The rearrangement joins TRBV7-9 to TRBJ2-3, with D unresolved. The CDR3 covers 15 residues. CDR1 and CDR2 from the germline V gene are SEHNR and FQNEAQ (reference sequence). V dropped 5 bases and J dropped 2 bases, with 14 bases sitting between them. CDR3 in amino acids: CASSPRAVDTDTQYF. CDR3 bases: TGTGCCAGCAGCCCCCGGGCAGTCGACACAGATACGCAGTATTTT.

This clone was detected once. J is TRBJ1-1 and V is TRBV14; 8 bases are shared with TRBD1. The CDR3 is 17 residues long. CDR1 is SGHDN and CDR2 is FVKESK in the germline V gene. V lost 1 base to trimming and J lost 7 bases; unmatched junction nucleotides: 14. The CDR3 DNA reads as TGTGCCAGCAGCCAAGCTTTCCAGGGGGCGAGAGATTATGAAGCTTTCTTT. Translating gives CASSQAFQGARDYEAFF.

This chain links TRBV18 with TRBJ1-2, with D possibly TRBD1 on 5 matching bases. Trimming shortened V by 3 bases and J by 4 bases, and 12 bases separated the two germline ends. In germline, CDR1 is KGHSH, CDR2 LQKENI. There are 14 residues in the CDR3. CDR3 nucleotide sequence: TGTGCCAGCTCACCGGGGGAGAGCTTCTATGGCTACACCTTC. This codes for CASSPGESFYGYTF.

The chain joins TRBV7-2 to TRBJ2-5; D uncertain. The CDR3 is 15 amino acids. Germline CDR1 and CDR2: SGHTA and FQGNSA. Trimming took off 2 bases at V and 1 base at J, with 11 bases between the two ends. CDR3 loop: CASSLRWEPQETQYF. DNA for the CDR3: TGTGCCAGCAGCTTAAGGTGGGAACCCCAAGAGACCCAGTACTTC.

The chain is built from TRBV6-5 and TRBJ2-7; 11 bases match TRBD1. The CDR3 runs 14 residues. V was clipped by 4 bases and J by 6 bases; unmatched bases: 5. Germline V gene lookup returns CDR1 MNHEY and CDR2 SVGAGI. The CDR3 here is CASSWTGGEGEQYF. The CDR3 DNA is TGTGCCAGCAGTTGGACAGGGGGCGAGGGCGAGCAGTACTTC.

A note on this clone: The same CDR3 can be traced to other DNA sequences in this sample. The chain has TRBV7-9 and TRBJ2-3; 7 bases line up with TRBD2. The V and J ends lost 4 bases and 6 bases, in that order; junction bases with no gene match: 1. The V gene's germline CDR1 is SEHNR and CDR2 FQNEAQ (reference sequence). The CDR3 length is 12 residues. CDR3 DNA: TGTGCCAGCAGCTCGGGAGGTGATACGCAGTATTTT. Encoded protein: CASSSGGDTQYF.

Of note for this clone: The sample has other DNA sequences that encode this CDR3 too. The rearrangement joins TRBV29-1 to TRBJ1-3; 11 nucleotides agree with TRBD1. CDR1 is SQVTM and CDR2 is ANQGSEA in the germline V gene. The CDR3 has 16 amino acids. J lost 1 base, V lost 4 bases, and 6 bases had no gene match. The CDR3, as DNA: TGCAGCGTTGCCCCGGGACAGGGGGTTTCTGGAAACACCATATATTTT. This gives the protein CSVAPGQGVSGNTIYF.

The chain couples TRBV14 to TRBJ2-7; tentatively, D is TRBD2 (5 bases). The CDR3 is 15 amino acids. The V gene lost 1 base and the J gene lost 4 bases, with 14 bases spanning the gap. Germline V gene sequence: CDR1 SGHDN, CDR2 FVKESK. The CDR3 region is CASSQGPPGMYEQYF. The CDR3 DNA is TGTGCCAGCAGCCAAGGACCGCCGGGGATGTACGAGCAGTACTTC.

The V call is TRBV11-2, the J call TRBJ2-1; D perhaps matches TRBD2 (5 bases). Looked up from germline, CDR1 is SGHAT and CDR2 is FQNNGV. V was shortened by 3 bases and J by 3 bases, with 6 bases between the two germline ends. The CDR3 is 13 amino acids. The CDR3 here is CASSFRDYNEQFF. CDR3 nucleotides: TGTGCCAGCAGCTTCCGGGACTACAATGAGCAGTTCTTC.

This chain joins TRBV4-3 and TRBJ2-2; D is uncertain. The CDR3 is 15 residues long. From germline, CDR1 is LGHNA and CDR2 YSLEER. The V end was cut by 0 bases, the J end by 4 bases, with 9 bases between. CDR3 DNA: TGCGCCAGCAGCCAAGAGCCTGGATCCACCGGGGAGCTGTTTTTT. Protein sequence: CASSQEPGSTGELFF.

The CDR3 region is CASSLLAGDGDTQYF. The CDR3 DNA reads TGTGCCAGCAGTTTATTGGCGGGAGACGGTGATACGCAGTATTTT. This sequence joins TRBV27 and TRBJ2-3; TRBD2 matches 7 bases. The CDR3 sequence is 15 residues long. Germline CDR1 reads MNHEY; CDR2 reads SMNVEV (reference sequence). J lost 6 bases, V lost 1 base, and 7 bases had no gene match.

The V call is TRBV21-1, the J call TRBJ1-5; TRBD1 is the table's D call, not checked against the DNA. TRBV21-1 is termed a pseudogene. The CDR3 is made up of 12 amino acids. The CDR3 here is CASSKDKMAQHF. CDR3 in DNA: TGTGCCAGCAGCAAAGACAAGATGGCCCAGCATTTT.